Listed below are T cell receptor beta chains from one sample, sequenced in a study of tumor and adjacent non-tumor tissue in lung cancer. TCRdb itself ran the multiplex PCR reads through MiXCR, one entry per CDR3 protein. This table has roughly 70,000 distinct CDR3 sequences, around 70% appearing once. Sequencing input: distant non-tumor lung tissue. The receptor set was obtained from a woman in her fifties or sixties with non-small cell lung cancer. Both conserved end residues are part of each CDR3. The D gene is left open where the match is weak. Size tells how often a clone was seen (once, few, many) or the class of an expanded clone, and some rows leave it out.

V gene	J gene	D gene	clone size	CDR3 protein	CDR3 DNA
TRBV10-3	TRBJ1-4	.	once	CAISDWGAADKLFF	TGTGCCATCAGTGACTGGGGTGCTGCCGATAAACTGTTTTTT
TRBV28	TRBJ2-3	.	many	CASSEPRGRRSDTQYF	TGTGCCAGCAGCGAACCCCGGGGCAGGAGGTCGGATACGCAGTATTTT
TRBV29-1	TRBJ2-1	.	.	CNVASGTNEQFF	.
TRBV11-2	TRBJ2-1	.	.	CASSRMILPEDNEQFF	TGTGCCAGCAGCCGGATGATACTACCTGAGGACAATGAGCAGTTCTTC
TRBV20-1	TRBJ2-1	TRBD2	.	CSARDQRDSYSDQFF	TGCAGTGCTAGAGACCAGCGGGACTCCTACAGTGATCAGTTCTTC
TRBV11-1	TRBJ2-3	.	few	CANSLATRTDTQYF	TGTGCCAACAGTTTAGCGACCAGGACAGATACGCAGTATTTT
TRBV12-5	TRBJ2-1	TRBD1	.	CASGLASGTGNNEQFF	TGTGCTAGTGGTTTGGCCAGTGGGACAGGGAACAATGAGCAGTTCTTC
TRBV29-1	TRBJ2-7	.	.	CSVEGPTGSKQYF	TGCAGCGTTGAAGGACCGACAGGATCAAAGCAGTACTTC
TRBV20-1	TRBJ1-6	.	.	CSARERALYYSPLHF	TGCAGTGCTAGAGAGCGGGCCTTATATTATTCACCCCTCCACTTT
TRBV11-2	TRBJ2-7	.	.	CASSSGTSRTYEQYF	TGTGCCAGCAGCTCGGGGACAAGCAGGACCTACGAGCAGTACTTT
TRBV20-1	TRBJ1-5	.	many	CSANRGIQPQHF	TGCAGTGCTAATAGGGGTATTCAGCCCCAGCATTTT
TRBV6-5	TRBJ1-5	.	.	CASTQYVTAYSNQSQHF	TGTGCTAGCACCCAATACGTGACAGCTTATAGCAATCAGTCCCAGCATTTT
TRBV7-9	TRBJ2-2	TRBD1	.	CASSWGQSLNTGELFF	TGTGCCAGCAGCTGGGGACAGTCCTTGAACACCGGGGAGCTGTTTTTT
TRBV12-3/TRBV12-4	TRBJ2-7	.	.	CASSIHQGHYEQYF	TGTGCCAGTAGTATACACCAGGGGCACTACGAGCAGTACTTC
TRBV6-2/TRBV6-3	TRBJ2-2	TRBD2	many	CASSYGLAATGELFF	TGTGCCAGCAGTTACGGACTAGCGGCTACCGGGGAGCTGTTTTTT
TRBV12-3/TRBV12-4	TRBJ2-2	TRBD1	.	CASSHRTGGYTGELFF	TGTGCCAGCAGTCACAGGACAGGGGGATACACCGGGGAGTTGTTTTTT
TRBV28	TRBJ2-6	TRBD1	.	CASSPDRTGANVLTF	TGTGCCAGCAGTCCGGACAGGACTGGGGCCAACGTCCTGACATTC
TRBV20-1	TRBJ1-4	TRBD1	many	CSARAGTASSTNEKLFF	TGCAGTGCTAGGGCCGGGACAGCAAGTTCAACTAATGAAAAACTGTTTTTT
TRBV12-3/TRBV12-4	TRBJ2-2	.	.	CASSTAGVAGELLF	TGTGCCAGCAGCACGGCAGGGGTTGCCGGGGAGCTGTTATTT
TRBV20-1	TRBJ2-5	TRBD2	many	CSARGLAATNQETQYF	TGCAGTGCTAGGGGACTAGCGGCTACAAATCAAGAGACCCAGTACTTC
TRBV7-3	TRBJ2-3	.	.	CASSPQGSFTDTQYF	TGTGCCAGCAGCCCCCAAGGGAGTTTCACAGATACGCAGTATTTT
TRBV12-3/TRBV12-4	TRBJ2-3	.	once	CASSLAGLPESTDTQCF	TGTGCCAGCAGTTTAGCCGGCCTACCGGAGAGCACGGATACGCAGTGTTTT
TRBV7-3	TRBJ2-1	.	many	CASSPGPRDNEQFF	TGTGCCAGCAGCCCAGGTCCCCGGGACAATGAGCAGTTCTTC
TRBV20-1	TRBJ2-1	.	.	CSVSQASNEQFF	TGCAGTGTTAGTCAGGCAAGCAATGAGCAGTTCTTC
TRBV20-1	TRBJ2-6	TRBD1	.	CSANGQDPISGADVPTF	TGCAGTGCTAACGGACAGGACCCGATCTCTGGGGCCGACGTCCCGACTTTC
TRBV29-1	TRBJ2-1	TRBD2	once	CIAGPLAGGPYNEQFF	TGCATCGCCGGGCCGCTAGCGGGAGGGCCATACAATGAGCAGTTCTTC
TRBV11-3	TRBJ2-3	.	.	CASSIRCTDAQYF	TGTGCCAGCAGCATCAGGTGTACAGATGCGCAGTATTTT
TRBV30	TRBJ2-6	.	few	CAGHWGTISGANVLTF	TGTGCGGGCCACTGGGGTACGATCTCTGGGGCCAACGTCCTGACTTTC
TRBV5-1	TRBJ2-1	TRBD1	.	CASSLGQGTLNEEFF	TGCGCCAGCAGCTTGGGACAGGGGACCCTCAATGAAGAGTTCTTC
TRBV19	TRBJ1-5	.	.	CDSILKAGSSQPQHF	TGTGACAGTATTCTCAAAGCAGGGTCTAGTCAGCCCCAGCATTTT
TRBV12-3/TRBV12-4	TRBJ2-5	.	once	CTSSLGVRQETQYF	TGTACCAGCAGTTTAGGGGTCAGGCAAGAGACCCAGTACTTC
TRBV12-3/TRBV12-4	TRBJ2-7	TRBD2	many	CASSLNGAGTSYEQYF	TGTGCCAGCAGTTTAAATGGAGCGGGGACCTCCTACGAGCAGTACTTC
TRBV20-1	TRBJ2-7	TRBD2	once	CRTGLAGAEQYF	TGCAGAACTGGACTAGCGGGAGCCGAGCAGTATTTC
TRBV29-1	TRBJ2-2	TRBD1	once	CNVESAIGTGGTGELFF	TGCAACGTTGAAAGCGCAATCGGGACAGGCGGCACCGGGGAGCTGTTTTTT
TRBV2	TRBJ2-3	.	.	CASTLGGRTDTQYF	TGTGCCAGCACGCTGGGAGGCCGCACAGATACGCAGTATTTT
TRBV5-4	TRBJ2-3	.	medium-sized	CASSRPGGAQYF	TGTGCCAGCAGCCGCCCTGGGGGTGCGCAGTATTTT
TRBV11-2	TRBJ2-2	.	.	CASNFGGSRTSTGELFF	TGTGCCAGCAACTTTGGGGGAAGCAGAACTTCCACCGGGGAGCTGTTTTTT
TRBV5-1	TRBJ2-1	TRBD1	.	CASSTGTAYNKQFF	TGCGCCAGCAGCACCGGGACAGCCTACAATAAGCAGTTCTTC
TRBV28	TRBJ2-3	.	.	CASSPPGAGGTDTQYF	TGTGCCAGCAGTCCACCGGGGGCCGGTGGGACAGATACGCAGTATTTT
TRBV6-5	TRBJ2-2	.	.	CATSYSTVGELFF	TGTGCCACAAGTTACTCCACTGTCGGGGAGCTGTTTTTT
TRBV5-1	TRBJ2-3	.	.	CASSEGPEDTQYF	TGCGCCAGCAGCGAAGGACCGGAAGATACGCAGTATTTT
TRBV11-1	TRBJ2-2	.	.	CTISLRGRQNTGELFF	TGTACCATCAGCCTACGGGGAAGACAGAACACCGGGGAGCTGTTTTTC
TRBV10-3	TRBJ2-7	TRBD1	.	CTISDLGQKLTYEQYF	TGTACCATCAGTGACCTGGGACAGAAGTTGACATACGAGCAGTACTTC
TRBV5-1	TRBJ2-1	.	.	CASSSGPGGSFDEQFF	TGCGCCAGCAGCTCAGGTCCTGGTGGAAGTTTTGATGAGCAGTTCTTC
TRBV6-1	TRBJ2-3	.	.	CASSVKYRDQPQYF	TGTGCCAGCAGTGTTAAGTACAGGGATCAGCCCCAGTATTTT
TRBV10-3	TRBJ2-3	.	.	CAISESLSADTQYF	TGTGCCATCAGTGAGTCTCTATCTGCAGATACGCAGTACTTT
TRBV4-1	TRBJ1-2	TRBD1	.	CASGQPLDRGYGYTF	TGCGCCAGCGGCCAACCTTTGGACAGGGGCTATGGCTACACCTTC
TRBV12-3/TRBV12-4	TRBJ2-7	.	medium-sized	CASSFGSTYEQYF	TGTGCCAGCAGTTTTGGGAGTACTTACGAGCAGTACTTC
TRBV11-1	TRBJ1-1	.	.	CDGSLKELNTEAFF	TGTGACGGCAGCTTGAAGGAATTGAACACTGAAGCTTTCTTT
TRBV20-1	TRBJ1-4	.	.	CSALGAEKKLFF	TGTAGTGCTCTGGGGGCGGAAAAAAAACTGTTTTTT
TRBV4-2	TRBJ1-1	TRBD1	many	CASSQDWPGQGSTRYTSTEAFF	TGTGCCAGCAGCCAAGATTGGCCGGGACAGGGGTCTACTCGTTATACTTCCACTGAAGCTTTCTTT
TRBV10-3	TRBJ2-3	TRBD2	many	CAISVAGVSTDTQYF	TGTGCCATCAGTGTTGCGGGAGTGTCAACAGATACGCAGTATTTT
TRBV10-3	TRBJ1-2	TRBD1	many	CAISLDRNNGYTF	TGTGCCATCAGTCTGGACAGGAACAATGGCTACACCTTC
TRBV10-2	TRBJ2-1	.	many	CASRGGGYNEQFF	TGCGCCAGCAGAGGCGGCGGCTACAATGAGCAGTTCTTC
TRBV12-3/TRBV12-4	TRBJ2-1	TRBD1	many	CASSPRQGLGAVEQFF	TGTGCCAGCAGTCCAAGACAGGGTCTAGGCGCAGTTGAGCAGTTCTTC
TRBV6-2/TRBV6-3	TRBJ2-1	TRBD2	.	CASNSGLAAVNEQFF	TGTGCCAGCAACTCCGGACTAGCGGCAGTTAATGAGCAGTTCTTC
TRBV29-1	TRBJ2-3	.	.	CSVRAADTDTQCF	TGCAGCGTTAGGGCGGCAGACACAGATACACAGTGTTTT
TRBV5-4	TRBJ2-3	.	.	CASSLKSAGTHYF	TGTGCCAGCAGCTTAAAGAGTGCCGGTACGCATTATTTT
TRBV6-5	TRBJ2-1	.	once	CVSSYLADLSYNEQFF	TGTGTCAGTAGTTACCTGGCGGATCTATCCTACAATGAGCAGTTCTTC